The next 31 T cell receptor beta chains were all read from a single sample in a study of blood T cells in healthy people across ages. For the second PCR, which ran for roughly 6 to 12 cycles, a sample-barcoded 5' primer and a J-beta primer mix were used. TCRdb re-called the 5' RACE reads through MiXCR, storing one row per CDR3 protein. The data contain about 1.7 million distinct CDR3 sequences, 25% to 30% of them seen just once; the ten biggest clones take up 7.7%. The sequenced material came from blood. The receptor set was obtained from a woman aged 30 to 39 in good health.

The genes are TRBV29-1 and TRBJ1-1, with 9 bases aligning to TRBD1. Trimming cost V 6 bases and J 1 base; bases outside gene matches: 6. Germline assignment: CDR1 SQVTM and CDR2 ANQGSEA. The CDR3 has 14 amino acids. CDR3 in DNA: TGCAGCGTGCCCGGACAGGGGACGAACACTGAAGCTTTCTTT. This codes for CSVPGQGTNTEAFF.

The chain joins TRBV12-3 or TRBV12-4 to TRBJ2-1, with 9 bases fitting TRBD1. The CDR3 spans 15 residues. Losses at the gene ends were 7 bases for V and 6 bases for J; bases not matched to a gene: 10. CDR3 protein: CASTAPGQGVNEQFF. DNA for the CDR3: TGTGCCAGCACCGCACCGGGACAGGGTGTCAATGAGCAGTTCTTC.

This rearrangement joins TRBV7-2 to TRBJ2-5; tentatively, D is TRBD2 (5 bases). The germline gives CDR1 SGHTA, CDR2 FQGNSA. This CDR3 is built from 13 residues. V gave up 1 base and J gave up 7 bases, with 10 bases separating them. This CDR3 is CASSLEAAGTQYF. Written as DNA, the CDR3 is TGTGCCAGCAGCTTAGAAGCGGCGGGGACCCAGTACTTC.

This clonotype appeared a few times. The chain recombines TRBV27 with TRBJ2-3; 9 nucleotides line up with TRBD1. Germline lookup yields CDR1 MNHEY and CDR2 SMNVEV (reference sequence). J was trimmed by 5 bases and V by 1 base; bases with no gene match: 7. This CDR3 comprises 16 residues. The CDR3 spells CASSLLGRQGEDTQYF. For the CDR3, the DNA is TGTGCCAGCAGTTTATTAGGAAGACAGGGGGAAGATACGCAGTATTTT.

Only a few counts were recorded for this clonotype. The chain carries TRBV29-1 and TRBJ2-3, with TRBD2 matching 12 bases. Losses at the gene ends were 7 bases for V and 4 bases for J; bases not matched to a gene: 15. The germline gives CDR1 SQVTM, CDR2 ANQGSEA. The CDR3 extends over 17 amino acids. The CDR3 loop reads CSARGLAGGPVADTQYF. For the CDR3, the DNA is TGCAGCGCCAGAGGGCTAGCGGGAGGGCCCGTTGCAGATACGCAGTATTTT.

The chain employs TRBV21-1 and TRBJ2-3; no DNA check was done on the table's D call, TRBD2. TRBV21-1 is a pseudogene. The CDR3 runs 16 residues. The CDR3 spells CASSKESGGGTDTQYF. The CDR3 DNA is TGTGCCAGCAGCAAAGAGAGCGGCGGGGGCACAGATACGCAGTATTTT.

This sequence joins TRBV18 and TRBJ1-4; 7 bases match TRBD1. The CDR3 is 14 amino acids. Trimming at V came to 3 bases and at J to 8 bases, leaving 6 bases not matched to a gene. Per germline, CDR1 KGHSH and CDR2 LQKENI. CDR3 DNA: TGTGCCAGCTCACCCGACAGGGCGGTCGAAAAACTGTTTTTT. It is translated as CASSPDRAVEKLFF.

This clonotype was counted ten times or more. The V and J genes are TRBV7-2 and TRBJ2-5; no firm D call. This CDR3 has 11 residues. Germline lookup yields CDR1 SGHTA and CDR2 FQGNSA. V gave up 2 bases and J gave up 6 bases, with 4 bases separating them. This chain's CDR3 is CASSLYQTQYF. The DNA for the CDR3 is TGTGCCAGCAGCTTATATCAGACCCAGTACTTC.

This clonotype came up a few times. J is TRBJ2-1 and V is TRBV29-1; TRBD1 matches at 7 bases. CDR3 length: 12 amino acids. Germline CDR1 is SQVTM and CDR2 is ANQGSEA. Trimming removed 4 bases from V and 15 bases from J; junction bases left unmatched: 12. The CDR3 DNA reads TGCAGCGTTGGCCCTAATCAGGGGGTTAGGTTCTTC. Its translation is CSVGPNQGVRFF.

Only a few counts were recorded for this clonotype. The rearrangement links TRBV10-3 to TRBJ2-4, with 8 bases identical to TRBD1. The J call is uncertain, as TRBJ2-7 better fits the DNA end. From germline, CDR1 is ENHRY and CDR2 SYGVKD. The CDR3 consists of 13 residues. The CDR3 sequence is CAIRSGTGSEQYF. The DNA for the CDR3 is TGTGCCATCAGATCCGGGACAGGATCCGAGCAGTACTTC.

This clonotype showed up just a few times. The V gene is TRBV7-2, the J gene TRBJ2-4; TRBD1 aligns across 7 bases. After removal of 5 bases from V and 6 bases from J, the junction contained 7 bases not matched to a gene. Germline V lookup: CDR1 SGHTA, CDR2 FQGNSA. The CDR3 is 14 amino acids. The CDR3 sequence: CASSLVGGGNIQYF. CDR3 in DNA: TGTGCCAGCAGCCTGGTAGGGGGCGGAAACATTCAGTACTTC.

This clonotype was detected only a few times. CDR3 DNA: TGCGCCAGCAGCTTATTTGCGGGAGCTCGCGGGGAGCTGTTTTTT. This translates into CASSLFAGARGELFF. The gene calls are TRBV5-1 and TRBJ2-2; 7 nucleotides align to TRBD2. This CDR3 has 15 amino acids. The germline V gene has CDR1 SGHRS and CDR2 YFSETQ. V shed 2 bases and J 7 bases; nucleotides not matched to a gene: 8.

The chain employs TRBV10-1 and TRBJ2-2, with a possible D match to TRBD2 (7 bases). The germline V gene encodes CDR1 WNHNN and CDR2 SYGVQD (reference sequence). The CDR3 has 13 residues. V was shortened by 1 base and J by 10 bases, with 10 bases between the two germline ends. CDR3 loop: CASSEWGGQELFF. CDR3 nucleotides: TGCGCCAGCAGTGAGTGGGGGGGGCAGGAGCTGTTTTTT.

A note on this clonotype: A read error may explain this, as a much larger clone is one base away. The chain links TRBV12-3 or TRBV12-4 to TRBJ1-2; the D gene is possibly TRBD1 (6 bases). The CDR3 has 13 amino acids. The V end was cut by 7 bases, the J end by 4 bases, with 13 bases between. The CDR3 region has the DNA TGTGCCAGCACAGACAGGACGGGCTATGGCTACACCTTC. It encodes CASTDRTGYGYTF.

V and J are TRBV6-6 and TRBJ2-7; 11 nucleotides agree with TRBD2. V was pared by 1 base and J by 10 bases, with 12 bases of the junction left unmatched. Germline CDR1 reads MNHNY; CDR2 reads SVGAGI (reference sequence). The CDR3 length is 16 residues. The CDR3: CASSYFPSGGREAQYF. CDR3 in DNA: TGTGCCAGCAGTTACTTCCCTAGCGGGGGGCGAGAGGCCCAGTACTTC.

This clonotype has more than one count but fewer than ten. This rearrangement joins TRBV3-1 to TRBJ2-4; tentatively, D is TRBD1 (5 bases). This CDR3 region has 16 residues. In germline, CDR1 is LGHDT, CDR2 YNNKEL (reference sequence). V was shortened by 0 bases and J by 4 bases, with 13 bases between the two germline ends. The CDR3 loop is CASSQELLGQKNIQYF. CDR3 coding DNA: TGTGCCAGCAGCCAAGAATTACTGGGGCAAAAAAACATTCAGTACTTC.

V is TRBV29-1 and J is TRBJ2-3; TRBD2 matches at 7 bases. Losses at the gene ends were 8 bases for V and 7 bases for J; bases not matched to a gene: 18. This CDR3 has 15 residues. The germline V gene encodes CDR1 SQVTM and CDR2 ANQGSEA. This chain's CDR3 is CSITRGGTDHYTQYF. The DNA of the CDR3 is TGCAGCATAACGAGGGGAGGGACGGACCATTATACGCAGTATTTT.

This clonotype was observed a handful of times. The rearrangement uses TRBV6-5 and TRBJ1-2, with TRBD1 identical over 12 bases. Germline trimming cut 11 bases from V and 6 bases from J; bases unmatched to any gene: 7. CDR1 and CDR2 (germline): MNHEY, SVGAGI. The CDR3 length is 13 residues. CDR3 sequence reads: CAARDRGLDGYTF. As DNA, the CDR3 is TGTGCCGCCCGGGACAGGGGGCTTGATGGCTACACCTTC.

V usage is TRBV12-5 and J usage is TRBJ2-1; weak D call: TRBD1 (5 bases). The ends were cut back, 6 bases at V and 5 bases at J, with 14 bases in the middle. The CDR3 is 14 amino acids. Germline CDR1 LGHNT, CDR2 FRNRAP. The CDR3 nucleotides are TGTGCTAGTGGCCTGACAGCAGCGAACAATGAGCAGTTCTTC. Translation gives CASGLTAANNEQFF.

The chain joins TRBV3-1 to TRBJ2-3; D is unresolved. The CDR3 extends over 13 amino acids. Trimming left V 0 bases short and J 8 bases short, with 9 bases between. Germline V gives CDR1 LGHDT, CDR2 YNNKEL (reference sequence). The CDR3 spells CASSQDLTGTQYF. As DNA, the CDR3 is TGTGCCAGCAGCCAAGATCTCACCGGTACGCAGTATTTT.

The chain is built from TRBV14 and TRBJ1-2; D gene uncertain. CDR3 length: 14 residues. V was trimmed by 1 base and J by 4 bases, leaving 10 bases between them. Germline CDR1 SGHDN, CDR2 FVKESK. CDR3 in DNA: TGTGCCAGCAGCCAAGGAATAGGGCCCTATGGCTACACCTTC. It translates to CASSQGIGPYGYTF.

The CDR3 here is CSAYRTSGTDTQYF. The CDR3 DNA follows: TGCAGTGCCTATAGGACTAGCGGCACAGATACGCAGTATTTT. V usage is TRBV20-1 and J usage is TRBJ2-3, with 9 bases matching TRBD2. Per germline, CDR1 DFQATT and CDR2 SNEGSKA (reference sequence). V lost 6 bases, J lost 1 base, and 5 bases stayed unmatched. This CDR3 contains 14 residues.

This clonotype was observed at least ten times. The chain uses TRBV20-1 and TRBJ2-7, with D possibly being TRBD2 (6 bases). The CDR3 covers 13 residues. Germline V gene data show CDR1 as DFQATT and CDR2 as SNEGSKA (reference sequence). The V and J ends lost 8 bases and 3 bases respectively, with 17 bases between them. The chain's CDR3 is CSFLRLASYEQYF. The CDR3 bases are TGCAGTTTTCTCCGGCTAGCGAGCTACGAGCAGTACTTC.

Only a few counts were recorded for this clonotype. This rearrangement joins TRBV6-5 to TRBJ1-5, with 10 positions matching TRBD1. This CDR3 has 15 amino acids. Trimming cost V 6 bases and J 7 bases; bases outside gene matches: 9. In germline, CDR1 is MNHEY, CDR2 SVGAGI. The CDR3 here is CASRETGGAGQPQHF. In DNA form, the CDR3 reads TGTGCCAGCAGGGAGACAGGGGGCGCAGGACAGCCCCAGCATTTT.

This clonotype occurred a few times. At one end the junction does not follow the germline gene, possibly because of a read error. The gene calls are TRBV5-1 and TRBJ1-2, with 10 bases fitting TRBD1. The CDR3 has 14 residues. Germline CDR1 reads SGHRS; CDR2 reads YFSETQ. The CDR3 sequence: CASSPRTGGSGYTF. The CDR3 DNA reads TGTGCCAGCAGTCCTAGGACAGGGGGGTCTGGCTACACCTTC.

This clonotype showed up many times. The chain couples TRBV6-5 to TRBJ2-1; TRBD2 matches 11 bases. In germline, CDR1 is MNHEY, CDR2 SVGAGI. Trimming took 2 bases from V and 7 from J; bases not matched to a gene: 7. The CDR3 runs to 16 residues. The CDR3 sequence is CASSYLSGRATNEQFF. In nucleotides, the CDR3 is TGTGCCAGCAGTTACCTTAGCGGGAGGGCCACTAATGAGCAGTTCTTC.

There are many counts of this clonotype. This rearrangement joins TRBV12-3 or TRBV12-4 to TRBJ2-7; 7 bases map to TRBD2. This CDR3 has 14 amino acids. V lost 7 bases to trimming and J lost 0 bases; unmatched junction nucleotides: 6. CDR3 sequence: CASTPGGSSYEQYF. The CDR3 coding sequence is TGTGCCAGCACCCCCGGGGGGAGCTCCTACGAGCAGTACTTC.

V gene TRBV5-1 combines with J gene TRBJ2-1; 10 bases line up with TRBD2. This CDR3 is 16 amino acids long. CDR1 is SGHRS and CDR2 is YFSETQ in the germline V gene. J was trimmed by 4 bases and V by 5 bases; bases with no gene match: 9. As DNA, the CDR3 is TGCGCCAGCAGGCGAGCCAGCGGGGGGGTATACAATGAGCAGTTCTTC. This gives the protein CASRRASGGVYNEQFF. Full variable domain (remainder filled in from reference TRBV5-1 and TRBJ2-1): KAGVTQTPRYLIKTRGQQVTLSCSPISGHRSVSWYQQTPGQGLQFLFEYFSETQRNKGNFPGRFSGRQFSNSRSEMNVSTLELGDSALYLCASRRASGGVYNEQFFGPGTRLTVL.

This clonotype was picked up a small number of times. The J gene is TRBJ2-1, the V gene TRBV24-1; 10 bases line up with TRBD2. V gave up 4 bases and J gave up 5 bases; unmatched junction bases: 4. This CDR3 is 15 amino acids long. Germline lookup yields CDR1 KGHDR and CDR2 SFDVKD. CDR3 amino acids: CATSESLAGHNEQFF. In DNA, the CDR3 is TGTGCCACCAGTGAATCACTAGCGGGACACAATGAGCAGTTCTTC.

This chain connects TRBV6-2 or TRBV6-3 to TRBJ2-2; 8 positions match TRBD2. Germline V lookup: CDR1 MNHEY, CDR2 SVGEGT. CDR3 length: 19 residues. V was pared by 3 bases and J by 4 bases, with 16 bases of the junction left unmatched. CDR3 in DNA: TGTGCCAGCAGTTATCTGATCCCCAGACTAGCGTTTAGCACCGGGGAGCTGTTTTTT. Translation gives CASSYLIPRLAFSTGELFF.

CDR3 region: CASSAGTASYEQFF. The CDR3 DNA is TGTGCCAGCAGCGCCGGGACTGCCTCCTACGAGCAGTTCTTC. The V call is TRBV12-3 or TRBV12-4, the J call TRBJ2-1; TRBD2 is a possible D gene (6 bases). This CDR3 has 14 amino acids. V was pared by 6 bases and J by 10 bases, with 19 bases between.